What follows are 5 T cell receptor beta chains derived from one specimen sequenced in a study of beta chain features in type 1 diabetes. Isolated RNA was reverse transcribed in full, so expressed TCRB transcripts were sequenced. Repertoires were generated with immunoSEQ multiplex PCR, while TCRdb's copy carries only in-frame clones and drops some. Of 350,000 to 400,000 clones listed, approximately 16% are singletons. Specimen: naive CD4+ T cells from blood. The source is a woman aged 18-29 years in good health.

In DNA, the CDR3 is TGTGCCAGCACCCCACCGGGGGGGTACGAGCAGTACTTC. Protein sequence: CASTPPGGYEQYF. The V gene is TRBV6-1, the J gene TRBJ2-7; 8 nucleotides align to TRBD2. CDR3 length: 13 amino acids. Unmatched junction bases numbered 6, after V lost 7 bases and J lost 4 bases. Germline-derived CDR1 and CDR2 are MNHNS and SASEGT.

As to this clone: This specimen includes other DNA sequences encoding the same CDR3. For the CDR3, the DNA is TGTGCCACCAGCAGAGATAGAGGGCAGCCCCAGCATTTT. Translated, it gives CATSRDRGQPQHF. The chain has TRBV15 and TRBJ1-5; D gene unclear. V was clipped by 0 bases and J by 7 bases, with 7 bases between them. The germline V gene encodes CDR1 LNHNV and CDR2 YYDKDF (reference sequence). The CDR3 covers 13 residues.

This chain joins TRBV5-4 and TRBJ2-5; D gene ambiguous. Per germline, CDR1 SGHNT and CDR2 YYREEE (reference sequence). The CDR3 covers 11 residues. The CDR3 DNA follows: TGTGCGGCCTCGTACCAAGAGACCCAGTACTTC. Translated, it gives CAASYQETQYF.

This clone occurred a few times. The rearrangement joins TRBV4-1 to TRBJ2-7; 9 bases match TRBD2. From germline, CDR1 is MGHRA and CDR2 YSYEKL. This CDR3 is built from 16 residues. The junction had 8 bases not matched to a gene; V was cut back by 1 base and J by 4 bases. The CDR3 coding sequence is TGCGCCAGCAGCCAAGGGGGAGCGGGAGGTTTTTACGAGCAGTACTTC. It encodes CASSQGGAGGFYEQYF.

The gene calls are TRBV19 and TRBJ2-3; tentatively, D is TRBD2 (5 bases). V lost 6 bases, J lost 4 bases, and 17 bases lay in between. CDR3 size: 15 residues. The V gene's germline CDR1 is LNHDA and CDR2 SQIVND (reference sequence). The CDR3 DNA reads as TGTGCCAGTAGCCAGACGTCGGGGTTCCCAGATACGCAGTATTTT. This codes for CASSQTSGFPDTQYF.